The 8 T cell receptor beta chains given below trace back to one sample, sequenced in a study of T cell repertoires in cytomegalovirus infection (dated by TCRdb to between 2018 and 2021). Sequencing was carried out with an Illumina HiSeq 1500. TCRdb took the public reads, trimmed them with fastp at Q25, ran MiXCR for clone calling and kept in-frame beta chains. All rows with the same CDR3 protein become a single entry with the most common DNA and genes. For this sample the table gives about 130,000 distinct CDR3 sequences, of which almost 9% were detected only once. About 9.5% of the sample is held by the ten biggest clonotypes. The sample comprised PBMCs. The receptors originated from a human donor in good health (CMV status not recorded). Some clones in this sample may be carry-over from other donors' samples.

In its sample, this clonotype was seen many times. The gene calls are TRBV2 and TRBJ1-1; no clear D gene. The CDR3 covers 11 residues. Germline V CDR1 and CDR2: SNHLY, FYNNEI. V shed 8 bases and J shed 1 base, with 5 bases lying between them. Here the CDR3 DNA reads TGTGCCAGCTACCAGAACACTGAAGCTTTCTTT. Its protein product is CASYQNTEAFF.

This clonotype was observed many times. The rearrangement uses TRBV3-1 and TRBJ1-1; 8 bases align to TRBD1. Looked up from germline, CDR1 is LGHDT and CDR2 is YNNKEL (reference sequence). The CDR3 extends over 14 amino acids. The trim removed 5 bases at V and 4 bases at J, leaving 6 bases unmatched. The CDR3 sequence: CASSDRGGGTEAFF. The CDR3 DNA reads TGTGCCAGCAGCGACAGGGGCGGGGGCACTGAAGCTTTCTTT.

This clonotype has just a few counts. The chain combines TRBV10-3 with TRBJ2-7, with 12 bases identical to TRBD1. Trimming cost V 7 bases and J 4 bases; bases outside gene matches: 5. Germline values: CDR1 ENHRY, CDR2 SYGVKD. CDR3 length: 14 amino acids. CDR3 in amino acids: CAIMGTGGDYEQYF. For the CDR3, the DNA is TGTGCCATCATGGGGACAGGGGGCGATTACGAGCAGTACTTC.

At least ten counts were recorded for this clonotype. This chain links TRBV6-2 or TRBV6-3 with TRBJ2-1, with D possibly matching TRBD2 (5 bases). V was shortened by 7 bases and J by 3 bases, with 7 bases between the two germline ends. The germline V gene encodes CDR1 MNHEY and CDR2 SVGEGT. This CDR3 is built from 12 residues. For the CDR3, the DNA is TGTGCCAGCACCCGGGGCTACAATGAGCAGTTCTTC. It codes for CASTRGYNEQFF.

Comment on this clonotype: A read error may account for a junction end that differs from germline. The CDR3 bases are TGTGCCAGCAGCGAAGTAACAGGGGGCAATCAGCCCCAGCATTTT. It yields the protein CASSEVTGGNQPQHF. The rearrangement joins TRBV2 to TRBJ1-5; 7 bases map to TRBD1. This CDR3 contains 15 residues. Germline V lookup: CDR1 SNHLY, CDR2 FYNNEI.

This clonotype appeared many times. The chain has TRBV7-2 and TRBJ1-1; D gene ambiguous. Germline V gives CDR1 SGHTA, CDR2 FQGNSA. The CDR3 extends over 13 amino acids. V shed 6 bases and J shed 5 bases, with 13 bases lying between them. CDR3 sequence: CASRIKAGTEAFF. The CDR3 DNA sequence: TGTGCCAGCAGAATAAAAGCTGGGACTGAAGCTTTCTTT.

This clonotype was seen at least ten times. The chain is built from TRBV6-6 and TRBJ2-1, with TRBD1 identical over 7 bases. From germline, CDR1 is MNHNY and CDR2 SVGAGI (reference sequence). The CDR3 is 15 amino acids. The ends lost 6 bases at V and 3 bases at J; junction bases unmatched: 8. CDR3 protein: CASSTTGTVYNEQFF. The DNA for the CDR3 is TGTGCCAGCAGCACAACCGGGACAGTCTACAATGAGCAGTTCTTC.

V usage is TRBV19 and J usage is TRBJ1-1, with a weak D call TRBD1 (6 bases). This CDR3 has 14 residues. Trimming removed 6 bases from V and 0 bases from J, with 11 bases in between. Germline CDR1 reads LNHDA; CDR2 reads SQIVND (reference sequence). CDR3 region: CASRQGTVNTEAFF. The CDR3 DNA reads as TGTGCCAGTAGGCAGGGGACCGTGAACACTGAAGCTTTCTTT. The full variable domain, its missing parts supplied by reference TRBV19 and TRBJ1-1, is DGGITQSPKYLFRKEGQNVTLSCEQNLNHDAMYWYRQDPGQGLRLIYYSQIVNDFQKGDIAEGYSVSREKKESFPLTVTSAQKNPTAFYLCASRQGTVNTEAFFGQGTRLTVV.